The clone carrying this TCR beta chain was recorded at least ten times. V was clipped by 6 bases and J by 4 bases, with 13 bases between them. Germline V gene lookup returns CDR1 DFQATT and CDR2 SNEGSKA (reference sequence). The CDR3 totals 12 residues. During its preparation, the TCRbeta library received unique molecular identifiers. TCRdb called the PCR reads again in MiXCR, with one record for every CDR3 protein. This table has 83,000 or so distinct CDR3 sequences, roughly 8% appearing once. The sample is drawn from a study of T-cell reconstitution after alpha-beta-depleted transplantation in children.

This TCR came from a human donor who donated a stem cell graft to a child with congenital amegakaryocytic thrombocytopenia. The chain recombines TRBV20-1 with TRBJ2-7; no clear D. Source: PBMCs from the stem cell graft donor, taken from the stem cell graft. As DNA, the CDR3 is TGCAGTGCCGAGAGCTCCTTATACGAGCAGTACTTC. Protein: CSAESSLYEQYF.